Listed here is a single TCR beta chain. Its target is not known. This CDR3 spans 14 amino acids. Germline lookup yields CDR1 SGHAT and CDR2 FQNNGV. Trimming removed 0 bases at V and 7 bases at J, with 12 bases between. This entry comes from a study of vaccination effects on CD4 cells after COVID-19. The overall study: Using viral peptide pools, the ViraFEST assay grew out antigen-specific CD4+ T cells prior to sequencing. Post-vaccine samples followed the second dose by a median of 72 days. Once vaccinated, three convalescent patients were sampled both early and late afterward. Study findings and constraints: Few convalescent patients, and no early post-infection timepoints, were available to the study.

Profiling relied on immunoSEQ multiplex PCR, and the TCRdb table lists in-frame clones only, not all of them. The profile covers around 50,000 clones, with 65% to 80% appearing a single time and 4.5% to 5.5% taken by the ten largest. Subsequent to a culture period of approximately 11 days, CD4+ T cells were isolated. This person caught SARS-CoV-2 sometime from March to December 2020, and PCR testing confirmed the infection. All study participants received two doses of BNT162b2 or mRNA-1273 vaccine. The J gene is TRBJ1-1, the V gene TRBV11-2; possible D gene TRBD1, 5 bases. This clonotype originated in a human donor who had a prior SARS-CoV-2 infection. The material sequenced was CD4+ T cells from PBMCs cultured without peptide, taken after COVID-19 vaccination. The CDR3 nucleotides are TGTGCCAGCAGCTTAGAACCCGCAGGGCTTGAAGCTTTCTTT. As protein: CASSLEPAGLEAFF.